Listed below are T cell receptor beta chains from one sample, sequenced in a study of PD-L1 blockade in urothelial cancer. TCRdb keeps only in-frame clones here, not all; method: immunoSEQ multiplex PCR. The data contain roughly 100,000 clones, less than 90% of them singletons. Sequenced here: PBMCs, sampled around atezolizumab (anti-PD-L1) treatment. The receptors were gathered from a man in his sixties or seventies with urothelial cancer. Each CDR3 is given with its conserved first and last residue. A D gene is named only where the DNA matches it firmly. Only part of the rows carry a size: once, few, many, or a class if the clone is expanded.

TRBJ2-3 - TRBV19 13 TRBD2 TGTGCCAGTAGTATAAGGGAGGGAGGTACGCAGTATTTT CASSIREGGTQYF
TRBJ2-3 - TRBV5-1 16 TRBD1 TGCGCCAGCAGCTTGGGGACAGGGGGTGGTCGGGATACGCAGTATTTT CASSLGTGGGRDTQYF
TRBJ1-1 - TRBV11-3 16 - TGTGCCAGCAGCTTAGATTTGTGGGGCGGGAACACTGAAGCTTTCTTT CASSLDLWGGNTEAFF
TRBJ2-1 - TRBV4-1 16 TRBD1 TGCGCCAGCAGCCAAGGTAGACAGGGGATTTACAATGAGCAGTTCTTC CASSQGRQGIYNEQFF
TRBJ1-1 - TRBV7-8 13 - TGTGCCAGCAGTCATGGAGTGGACACTGAAGCTTTCTTT CASSHGVDTEAFF
TRBJ2-3 - TRBV7-3 15 - TGTGCCAGCAGCTTAGAGGGGGAAAACACAGATACGCAGTATTTT CASSLEGENTDTQYF
TRBJ1-5 - TRBV2 14 TRBD1 TGTGCCAGCAGGGGACAGGTTAGCAATCAGCCCCAGCATTTT CASRGQVSNQPQHF
TRBJ2-3 - TRBV5-4 15 TRBD1 TGTGCCAGCAGCATCCGGGACAGGAGCGCAGATACGCAGTATTTT CASSIRDRSADTQYF
TRBJ2-7 medium-sized TRBV30 15 - TGTGCCTGGAGTAGGCAGGGGTTGAAAATATACGAGCAGTACTTC CAWSRQGLKIYEQYF
TRBJ1-5 - TRBV5-6 13 - TGTGCCAGCAGCTCCGCGGGACTCCAGCCCCAGCATTTT CASSSAGLQPQHF
TRBJ1-3 few TRBV2 16 - TGTGCCAGCAGTCCCAATACAGGCCTCTCTGGAAACACCATATATTTT CASSPNTGLSGNTIYF
TRBJ1-2 - TRBV6-1 13 - TGTGCCAGCACCCACGGGGGGAACTATGGCTACACCTTC CASTHGGNYGYTF
TRBJ2-2 - TRBV6-1 15 TRBD1 TGTGCCAGCAGTCCCGGGACAGGGGTCACCGGGGAGCTGTTTTTT CASSPGTGVTGELFF
TRBJ2-7 - TRBV4-1 18 TRBD2 TGCGCCAGCAGCCAAGAGACAGTGCGGGGACTAGCTTCCTACGAGCAGTACTTC CASSQETVRGLASYEQYF
TRBJ1-3 - TRBV4-1 19 - TGCGCCAGCAGCCAAGAAGGGATGGGAGCCGGAGGTGCTGGAAACACCATATATTTT CASSQEGMGAGGAGNTIYF
TRBJ2-5 - TRBV6-5 15 TRBD2 TGTGCCAGCAGTTACTCAGGACGCGGGGGGGAGACCCAGTACTTC CASSYSGRGGETQYF
TRBJ1-5 - TRBV28 13 TRBD1 TGTGCCAGCAGTGAAACAGGGGATCAGCCCCAGCATTTT CASSETGDQPQHF
TRBJ2-5 once TRBV5-1 15 - TGCGCCAGCAGCTTGGGGACAGCTGCCCAAGAGACCCAGTACTTC CASSLGTAAQETQYF
TRBJ2-3 - TRBV5-1 15 - TGCGCCAGCAGCTTAGGGCTGGAGGGGACAGATACGCAGTATTTT CASSLGLEGTDTQYF
TRBJ1-1 - TRBV19 15 TRBD1 TGTGCCAGTAGTACGAACCGGGACAGCTCACCAAGGGCTTTCTTT CASSTNRDSSPRAFF
TRBJ2-3 - TRBV12-5 20 TRBD2 TGTGCTAGTGGTTTGGTACGTGGGACTAGCGGGGGGCCGAGCACAGATACGCAGTATTTT CASGLVRGTSGGPSTDTQYF
TRBJ2-7 - TRBV5-3 13 TRBD2 TGTGCCAGCACCATAGCGGGGGGCTACGAGCAGTACTTC CASTIAGGYEQYF
TRBJ2-5 - TRBV5-6 14 TRBD2 TGTGCCAGCAGCTTGGCCAGCGGGACGGAGACCCAGTACTTC CASSLASGTETQYF
TRBJ1-2 - TRBV6-6 12 TRBD1 TGTGCCAGCAGACAGGGGACGAGTGGCTACACCTTC CASRQGTSGYTF
TRBJ1-1 - TRBV6-1 13 - TGTGCCAGCAGTGGAAAGCCGAACACTGAAGCTTTCTTT CASSGKPNTEAFF
TRBJ1-2 - TRBV5-1 13 TRBD1 TGCGCCAGCAGCCCGGGACAGGGGGCTGGCTACACCTTC CASSPGQGAGYTF
TRBJ1-2 - TRBV6-1 15 TRBD1 TGTGCCAGCAGTGAAATGGGACAGGGAAACTATGGCTACACCTTC CASSEMGQGNYGYTF
TRBJ1-1 - TRBV2 14 - TGTGCCAGCAGTGAGGGGGCTCTAGGGACTGAAGCTTTCTTT CASSEGALGTEAFF
TRBJ2-1 - TRBV4-3 17 TRBD2 TGCGCCAGCAGCCGAGGTCTCGCGGGAGTTGGGCTGAGTGAGCAGTTCTTC CASSRGLAGVGLSEQFF
TRBJ2-2 - TRBV15 16 TRBD2 TGTGCCACCAGCAGAAAGGGACTAGCGGGCACCGGGGAGCTGTTTTTT CATSRKGLAGTGELFF
TRBJ2-5 - TRBV10-3 12 TRBD1 TGTGCCATCGGGACAGCCCAAGAGACCCAGTACTTC CAIGTAQETQYF
TRBJ2-2 - TRBV7-2 15 TRBD2 TGTGCCAGCAGCCGCGGACTAGCGGAAACCGGGGAGCTGTTTTTT CASSRGLAETGELFF
TRBJ1-1 - TRBV19 14 TRBD1 TGTGCCAGTAGTATAGATAGGGACAGGGGTGAAGCTTTCTTT CASSIDRDRGEAFF
TRBJ1-1 - TRBV5-1 17 - TGCGCCAGCAGCTTGATGGGAGGAGGGCCCGGGAACACTGAAGCTTTCTTT CASSLMGGGPGNTEAFF
TRBJ2-5 - TRBV11-3 16 - TGTGCCAGCAGCTTAGGGGCCGCACGGTACCAAGAGACCCAGTACTTC CASSLGAARYQETQYF
TRBJ1-5 - TRBV2 15 - TGTGCCAGCACTAACGGAGGACGGAGCAATCAGCCCCAGCATTTT CASTNGGRSNQPQHF
TRBJ1-1 - TRBV6-5 14 - TGTGCCAGCAGTTACGAGCGGGGAAGCACTGAAGCTTTCTTT CASSYERGSTEAFF
TRBJ2-3 once TRBV19 15 TRBD2 TGTGCCAGTGAGGGACTAGCGGGGGTGAGAGATACGCAGTATTTT CASEGLAGVRDTQYF
TRBJ1-4 - TRBV2 13 - TGTGCCAGCAGAGGCGGACAGCGTGAAAAACTGTTTTTT CASRGGQREKLFF
TRBJ2-7 - TRBV13 12 - TGTGCCAGCGGCACAAACCTCTACGAGCAGTACTTC CASGTNLYEQYF
TRBJ2-7 - TRBV30 12 - TGTGCCTGGAGTGTAGGGGGCTACGAGCAGTACTTC CAWSVGGYEQYF
TRBJ2-2 - TRBV15 17 TRBD2 TGTGCCACCAGCAGAGTGCCTAGCGGGGGGGTTGGCGGGGAGCTGTTTTTT CATSRVPSGGVGGELFF
TRBJ2-3 - TRBV19 14 - TGTGCCAGTAGTCCCCCTGGGGCGCAACGGACGCAGTATTTT CASSPPGAQRTQYF
TRBJ1-4 few TRBV7-9 14 TRBD1 TGTGCCAGCAGAGGGGACAGGGGAAGTGAAAAACTGTTTTTT CASRGDRGSEKLFF
TRBJ1-2 - TRBV18 15 - TGTGCCAGCTCACCGCCGGACAGAAGGGACTATGGCTACACCTTC CASSPPDRRDYGYTF
TRBJ2-7 few TRBV15 15 - TGTGCCACCAGCAGAGATTTACAGAGCTCCTACGAGCAGTACTTC CATSRDLQSSYEQYF
TRBJ1-3 few TRBV18 16 TRBD1 TGTGCCAGCTCACCACCTTATCAGGGGGCAAGAAACACCATATATTTT CASSPPYQGARNTIYF
TRBJ1-5 - TRBV30 14 TRBD1 TGTGCCTGGAGTCATACAGGGGGCGGTCAGCCCCAGCATTTT CAWSHTGGGQPQHF
TRBJ2-7 few TRBV7-2 12 - TGTGCCAGCAGCTTAGCTACAGGGGAGCAGTACTTC CASSLATGEQYF
TRBJ1-4 - TRBV5-4 14 - TGTGCCAGCAGCTTGGCCGAAACACCCAAGAAACTGTTTTTT CASSLAETPKKLFF
TRBJ1-6 - TRBV10-3 14 - TGTGCCATCAGACTCGACTCCGATAATTCACCCCTCCACTTT CAIRLDSDNSPLHF
TRBJ1-5 - TRBV7-2 15 TRBD1 TGTGCCAGCAGCCTCCGGACAGGGGAGGGTCAGCCCCAGCATTTT CASSLRTGEGQPQHF
TRBJ2-7 once TRBV5-1 14 - TGCGCCAGCAGCCCCGGGACACCTTCCTACGAGCAGTACTTC CASSPGTPSYEQYF
TRBJ2-2 - TRBV11-3 14 - TGTGCCAGCAGCTTACAGGGTCAGGGCGGGGAGCTGTTTTTT CASSLQGQGGELFF
TRBJ2-1 once TRBV7-8 14 TRBD2 TGTGCCAGCAGCAGCCGGGGACTACCAAATGAGCAGTTCTTC CASSSRGLPNEQFF
TRBJ2-1 - TRBV18 16 TRBD2 TGTGCCAGCTCAACTCGGGCGGGAGGGCCGCGCAATGAGCAGTTCTTC CASSTRAGGPRNEQFF
TRBJ2-7 - TRBV9 14 TRBD1 TGTGCCAGCAGCGAGGGACAGGGTCTCTACGAGCAGTACTTC CASSEGQGLYEQYF
TRBJ2-1 - TRBV7-2 13 - TGTGCCAGCAAGCAGGGTCCCTACAATGAGCAGTTCTTC CASKQGPYNEQFF
TRBJ2-7 - TRBV7-9 15 TRBD1 TGTGCCAGCAGCTCCATGACAGGGGTGTCCTACGAGCAGTACTTC CASSSMTGVSYEQYF